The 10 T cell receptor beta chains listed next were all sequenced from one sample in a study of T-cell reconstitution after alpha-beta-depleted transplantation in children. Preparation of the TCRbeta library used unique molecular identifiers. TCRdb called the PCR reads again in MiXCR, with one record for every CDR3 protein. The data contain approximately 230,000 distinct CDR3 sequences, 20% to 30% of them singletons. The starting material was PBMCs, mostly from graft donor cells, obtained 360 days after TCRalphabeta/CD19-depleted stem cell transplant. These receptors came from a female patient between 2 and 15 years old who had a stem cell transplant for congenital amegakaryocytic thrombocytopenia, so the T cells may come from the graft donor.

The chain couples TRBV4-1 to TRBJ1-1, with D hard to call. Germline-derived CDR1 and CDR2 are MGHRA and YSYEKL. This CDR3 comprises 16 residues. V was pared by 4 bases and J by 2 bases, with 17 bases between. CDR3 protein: CASSRVTSPLNTEAFF. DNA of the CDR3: TGCGCCAGCAGCCGTGTTACCAGTCCCCTAAACACTGAAGCTTTCTTT.

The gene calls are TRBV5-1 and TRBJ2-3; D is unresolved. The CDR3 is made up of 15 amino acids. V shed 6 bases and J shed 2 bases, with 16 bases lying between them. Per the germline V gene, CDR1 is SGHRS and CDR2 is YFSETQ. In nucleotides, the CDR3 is TGCGCCAGCACCCTCGCCAGTTACTACACAGATACGCAGTATTTT. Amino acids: CASTLASYYTDTQYF.

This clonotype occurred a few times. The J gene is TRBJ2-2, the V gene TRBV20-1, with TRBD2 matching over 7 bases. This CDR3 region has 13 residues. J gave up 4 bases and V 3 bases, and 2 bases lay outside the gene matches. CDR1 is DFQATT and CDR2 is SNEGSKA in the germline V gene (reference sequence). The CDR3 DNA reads TGCAGTGCTAGCGGGAGGCCCACCGGGGAGCTGTTTTTT. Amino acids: CSASGRPTGELFF.

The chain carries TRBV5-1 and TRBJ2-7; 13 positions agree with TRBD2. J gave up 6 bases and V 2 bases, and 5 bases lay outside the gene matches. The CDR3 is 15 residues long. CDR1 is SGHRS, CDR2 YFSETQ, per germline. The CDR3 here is CASSFRLAGGGEQYF. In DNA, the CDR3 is TGCGCCAGCAGCTTTCGACTAGCGGGGGGCGGCGAGCAGTACTTC. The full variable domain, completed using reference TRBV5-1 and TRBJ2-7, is KAGVTQTPRYLIKTRGQQVTLSCSPISGHRSVSWYQQTPGQGLQFLFEYFSETQRNKGNFPGRFSGRQFSNSRSEMNVSTLELGDSALYLCASSFRLAGGGEQYFGPGTRLTVT.

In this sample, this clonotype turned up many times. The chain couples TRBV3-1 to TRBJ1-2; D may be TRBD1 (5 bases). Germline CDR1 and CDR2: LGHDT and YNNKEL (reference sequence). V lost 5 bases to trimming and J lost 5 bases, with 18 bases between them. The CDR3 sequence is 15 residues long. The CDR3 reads CASSVGTASLYGYTF. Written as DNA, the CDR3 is TGTGCCAGCAGCGTCGGGACGGCCTCCTTGTATGGCTACACCTTC. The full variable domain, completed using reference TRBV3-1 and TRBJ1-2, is DTAVSQTPKYLVTQMGNDKSIKCEQNLGHDTMYWYKQDSKKFLKIMFSYNNKELIINETVPNRFSPKSPDKAHLNLHINSLELGDSAVYFCASSVGTASLYGYTFGSGTRLTVV.

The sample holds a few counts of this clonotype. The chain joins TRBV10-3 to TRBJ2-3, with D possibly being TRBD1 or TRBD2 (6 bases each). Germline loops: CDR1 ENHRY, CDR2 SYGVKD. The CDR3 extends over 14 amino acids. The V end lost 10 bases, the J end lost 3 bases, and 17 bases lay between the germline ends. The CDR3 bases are TGTGCCACGGGGGCAGGGCTTATAACAGATACGCAGTATTTT. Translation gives CATGAGLITDTQYF.

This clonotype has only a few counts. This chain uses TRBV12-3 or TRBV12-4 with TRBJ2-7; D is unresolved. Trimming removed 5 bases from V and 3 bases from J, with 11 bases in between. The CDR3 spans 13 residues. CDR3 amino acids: CASSPAWSYEQYF. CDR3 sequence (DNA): TGTGCCAGCAGTCCGGCGTGGAGCTACGAGCAGTACTTC.

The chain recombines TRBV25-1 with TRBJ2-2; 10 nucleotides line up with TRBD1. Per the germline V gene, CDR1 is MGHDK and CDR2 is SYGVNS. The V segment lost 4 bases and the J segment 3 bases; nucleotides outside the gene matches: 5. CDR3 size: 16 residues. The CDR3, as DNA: TGTGCCAGCAGTGCGGGACAGGGGTCGGACACCGGGGAGCTGTTTTTT. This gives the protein CASSAGQGSDTGELFF.

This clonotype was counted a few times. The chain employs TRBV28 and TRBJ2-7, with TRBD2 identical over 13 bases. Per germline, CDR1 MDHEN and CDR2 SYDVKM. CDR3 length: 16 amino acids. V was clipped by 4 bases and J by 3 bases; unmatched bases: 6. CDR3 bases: TGTGCCAGCAGTTCACAACTAGCGGGAGGGGGCTACGAGCAGTACTTC. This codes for CASSSQLAGGGYEQYF. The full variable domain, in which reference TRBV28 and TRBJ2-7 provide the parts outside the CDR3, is DVKVTQSSRYLVKRTGEKVFLECVQDMDHENMFWYRQDPGLGLRLIYFSYDVKMKEKGDIPEGYSVSREKKERFSLILESASTNQTSMYLCASSSQLAGGGYEQYFGPGTRLTVT.

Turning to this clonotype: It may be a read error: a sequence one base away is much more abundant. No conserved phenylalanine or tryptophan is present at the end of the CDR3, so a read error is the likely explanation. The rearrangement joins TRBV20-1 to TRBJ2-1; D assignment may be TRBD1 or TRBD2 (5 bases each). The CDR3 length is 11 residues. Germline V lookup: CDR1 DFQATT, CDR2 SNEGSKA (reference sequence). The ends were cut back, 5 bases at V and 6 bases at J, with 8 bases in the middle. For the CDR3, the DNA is TGCAGTGCTGGGGACCGCAATGAGCAGTTCTTA. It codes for CSAGDRNEQFL.